This record looks at one TCR beta chain sequence and its context. Its specificity is not known. The CDR3 is made up of 14 amino acids. The germline V and J ends were trimmed by 4 bases and 8 bases, with 14 bases remaining between them. In germline, CDR1 is SEHNR, CDR2 FQNEAQ (reference sequence). This entry is derived from a study of blood T cells in healthy people across ages. Study-level results: Compared with aged donors, long-lived donors showed fewer expanded clones, suggesting selection.

The draw of peripheral blood yielded ten milliliters from each donor. Next came a second PCR, run for roughly 6 to 11 cycles, which used a sample-barcoded 5' primer along with a J-beta primer mix. TCRdb used MiXCR to reprocess the 5' RACE reads, holding one entry per CDR3 protein. The sample has some 320,000 distinct CDR3 sequences; 25% to 30% are singletons. The chain employs TRBV7-9 and TRBJ1-4; perhaps TRBD1 as D (6 bases). The sample taken for sequencing was blood. This TCR was recovered from a woman in her seventies in good health. CDR3: CASSYAQGAEKLFF. The CDR3 DNA follows: TGTGCCAGCAGCTATGCACAGGGAGCAGAAAAACTGTTTTTT.